These 28 T cell receptor beta chains were all obtained from the same sample, sequenced in a study of post-analysis software for immune sequencing data. General study results and limits: Among roughly five TRBV segments more frequent in patients than controls were TRBV5-6, TRBV5-1 and TRBV20-1.

No antigen is known for these receptors. Carried by the TCR beta cDNA libraries were unique molecular identifiers. TCRdb re-called the PCR reads with MiXCR, one entry per CDR3 protein. The sample contains approximately 150,000 distinct CDR3 sequences, 30% of which appear only once. The sample taken for sequencing was blood. The receptors shown here come from a girl aged 5-17 years with multiple sclerosis.

This chain links TRBV7-9 with TRBJ2-1; D is undetermined. This CDR3 contains 12 residues. Germline V gives CDR1 SEHNR, CDR2 FQNEAQ (reference sequence). Trimming took off 3 bases at V and 8 bases at J, with 8 bases between the two ends. CDR3 protein: CASSFPRDEQFF. CDR3 coding DNA: TGTGCCAGCAGCTTCCCCCGGGATGAGCAGTTCTTC.

There are many counts of this clonotype. This chain links TRBV6-5 with TRBJ1-2, with 7 bases fitting TRBD1. V trimming: 6 bases; J trimming: 5 bases; junction bases outside the gene matches: 9. Per the germline V gene, CDR1 is MNHEY and CDR2 is SVGAGI. The CDR3 consists of 14 residues. The CDR3, as DNA: TGTGCCAGCAGCAGGGGACAGAGGGATTATGGCTACACCTTC. This translates into CASSRGQRDYGYTF.

This clonotype was observed a few times. J is TRBJ1-1 and V is TRBV14; the D gene is possibly TRBD1 (6 bases). This CDR3 is built from 14 residues. V lost 3 bases and J 6 bases, leaving 14 bases between the germline ends. The germline V gene encodes CDR1 SGHDN and CDR2 FVKESK. The CDR3 DNA reads TGTGCCAGCAGCCAGTCACAGGGATGGCCTGAAGCTTTCTTT. Protein sequence: CASSQSQGWPEAFF.

About this clonotype itself: Sequence at one end of the junction differs from germline and may be a read error. V is TRBV6-4 and J is TRBJ2-1; 8 nucleotides line up with TRBD1. This CDR3 spans 15 amino acids. Germline-derived CDR1 and CDR2 are MRHNA and SNTAGT. The CDR3 is CVSSDSTGGYNEQFF. CDR3 in DNA: TGTGTCAGCAGTGACTCAACAGGGGGCTACAATGAGCAGTTCTTC.

This chain connects TRBV5-1 to TRBJ1-1; D gene uncertain. Germline CDR1 is SGHRS and CDR2 is YFSETQ. Trimming removed 4 bases from V and 1 base from J, with 11 bases in between. The CDR3 has 14 amino acids. The CDR3 is CASSPSPRNTEAFF. CDR3 coding DNA: TGCGCCAGCAGCCCCTCCCCGAGGAACACTGAAGCTTTCTTT.

This clonotype showed up just a few times. J is TRBJ1-1 and V is TRBV5-4; D is undetermined. This CDR3 is 18 amino acids long. The germline V gene encodes CDR1 SGHNT and CDR2 YYREEE (reference sequence). V was shortened by 0 bases and J by 3 bases, with 21 bases between the two germline ends. CDR3 DNA sequence: TGTGCCAGCAGCTTGGACCCCTGGATGGACTTGGGTTACACTGAAGCTTTCTTT. Protein: CASSLDPWMDLGYTEAFF.

In this sample, this clonotype turned up many times. This chain uses TRBV11-2 with TRBJ2-5; no clear D. The CDR3 has 12 residues. The germline V gene encodes CDR1 SGHAT and CDR2 FQNNGV. V lost 4 bases to trimming and J lost 2 bases, with 5 bases between them. The CDR3: CASSSLQETQYF. DNA for the CDR3: TGTGCCAGCAGCTCCCTGCAAGAGACCCAGTACTTC. Combining the CDR3 with reference TRBV11-2 and TRBJ2-5 gives the whole variable domain EAGVAQSPRYKIIEKRQSVAFWCNPISGHATLYWYQQILGQGPKLLIQFQNNGVVDDSQLPKDRFSAERLKGVDSTLKIQPAKLEDSAVYLCASSSLQETQYFGPGTRLLVL.

This clonotype was seen more than once but under ten times. The V call is TRBV29-1, the J call TRBJ1-1, with D uncertain. V was clipped by 6 bases and J by 0 bases, with 11 bases between them. Germline V gives CDR1 SQVTM, CDR2 ANQGSEA. The CDR3 spans 13 residues. CDR3 protein: CSVTSGLNTEAFF. DNA for the CDR3: TGCAGCGTGACCTCTGGGCTGAACACTGAAGCTTTCTTT.

V usage is TRBV7-6 and J usage is TRBJ2-5, with TRBD2 identical over 7 bases. Germline V lookup: CDR1 SGHVS, CDR2 FNYEAQ. The CDR3 has 15 residues. With V trimmed by 0 bases and J by 5 bases, 6 bases remained unmatched. The CDR3 sequence is CASSLASGGWETQYF. As DNA, the CDR3 is TGTGCCAGCAGCTTAGCGTCGGGAGGATGGGAGACCCAGTACTTC.

The rearrangement links TRBV6-6 to TRBJ1-1, with TRBD1 matching 7 bases. The germline V gene has CDR1 MNHNY and CDR2 SVGAGI (reference sequence). V shed 7 bases and J 6 bases; nucleotides not matched to a gene: 17. CDR3 length equals 16 residues. The CDR3 sequence: CASILGQGGRTPEAFF. Written as DNA, the CDR3 is TGTGCCAGCATCCTAGGGCAGGGGGGGCGTACACCTGAAGCTTTCTTT.

This clonotype was observed a few times. V is TRBV5-1 and J is TRBJ1-6; 9 bases line up with TRBD1. This CDR3 has 17 residues. Germline V gene lookup returns CDR1 SGHRS and CDR2 YFSETQ. The V and J ends lost 2 bases and 6 bases, in that order; junction bases with no gene match: 9. The CDR3 sequence is CASSLSANRGPNSPLHF. The CDR3 DNA follows: TGCGCCAGCAGCTTATCCGCGAACAGGGGGCCTAATTCACCCCTCCACTTT.

The chain is built from TRBV7-8 and TRBJ2-3; D possibly corresponds to TRBD2 (6 bases). Germline V gene data show CDR1 as SGHVS and CDR2 as FQNEAQ. Trimming cost V 3 bases and J 3 bases, with 16 bases left between them. This CDR3 contains 16 residues. CDR3 sequence: CASSLTSSGGTDTQYF. For the CDR3, the DNA is TGTGCCAGCAGCTTGACTAGTTCAGGAGGAACAGATACGCAGTATTTT. The full variable domain, rest sourced from reference TRBV7-8 and TRBJ2-3, is GAGVSQSPRYKVAKRGQDVALRCDPISGHVSLFWYQQALGQGPEFLTYFQNEAQLDKSGLPSDRFFAERPEGSVSTLKIQRTQQEDSAVYLCASSLTSSGGTDTQYFGPGTRLTVL.

This clonotype was detected only once. The chain joins TRBV11-2 to TRBJ2-1; D is perhaps TRBD2 (6 bases). The assigned J gene may be wrong: the sequence end matches TRBJ2-7 better. Germline V gene data show CDR1 as SGHAT and CDR2 as FQNNGV. The CDR3 spans 15 residues. CDR3 amino acids: CASSLAGASYNEQYF. Written as DNA, the CDR3 is TGTGCCAGCAGCTTAGCGGGAGCATCCTACAATGAGCAGTACTTC.

This clonotype was seen a handful of times. The chain uses TRBV28 and TRBJ2-7; D unclear. Per germline, CDR1 MDHEN and CDR2 SYDVKM. The CDR3 extends over 13 amino acids. With 3 bases removed from V and 5 bases from J, the gap between germline ends came to 11 bases. The CDR3: CASSFDNWNEQYF. CDR3 in DNA: TGTGCCAGCAGTTTTGACAACTGGAACGAGCAGTACTTC.

The J gene is TRBJ2-5, the V gene TRBV5-5, with a tentative D call TRBD2 (6 bases). From germline, CDR1 is SGHKS and CDR2 YYEKEE (reference sequence). CDR3 length: 13 amino acids. V lost 6 bases to trimming and J lost 2 bases, with 11 bases between them. The CDR3 DNA sequence: TGTGCCAGCACTTGGGGACTTCAAGAGACCCAGTACTTC. Protein sequence: CASTWGLQETQYF.

The chain couples TRBV5-1 to TRBJ2-6; no clear D. Germline V gene data show CDR1 as SGHRS and CDR2 as YFSETQ. Trimming cost V 0 bases and J 2 bases, with 6 bases left between them. This CDR3 is 15 amino acids long. The CDR3 reads CASSLDGTGANVLTF. For the CDR3, the DNA is TGCGCCAGCAGCTTGGACGGCACTGGGGCCAACGTCCTGACTTTC.

This clonotype was seen repeatedly, ten times or more. The rearrangement uses TRBV20-1 and TRBJ2-5; 10 bases match TRBD2. Germline V CDR1 and CDR2: DFQATT, SNEGSKA (reference sequence). The CDR3 has 16 amino acids. The junction had 15 bases not matched to a gene; V was cut back by 6 bases and J by 5 bases. The CDR3 DNA reads as TGCAGTGCGGATATAGCGGGAGGACACCGCCGGGAGACCCAGTACTTC. This translates into CSADIAGGHRRETQYF.

This chain joins TRBV7-9 and TRBJ2-7; D is unclear. Deletions cut 0 bases from V and 7 bases from J, with 22 bases between. The V gene's germline CDR1 is SEHNR and CDR2 FQNEAQ (reference sequence). This CDR3 contains 17 residues. The CDR3 DNA follows: TGTGCCAGCAGCTTAGCGCTACGGCTACCCTACAACGGTGAGCAGTACTTC. The encoded protein is CASSLALRLPYNGEQYF.

This clonotype was detected a few times. The chain joins TRBV15 to TRBJ1-6, with 8 positions matching TRBD1. Germline-derived CDR1 and CDR2 are LNHNV and YYDKDF (reference sequence). The V and J ends lost 1 base and 6 bases, in that order; junction bases with no gene match: 2. The CDR3 sequence is 15 residues long. CDR3: CATSRGGQGNSPLHF. The CDR3 DNA sequence: TGTGCCACCAGCAGAGGTGGACAGGGTAATTCACCCCTCCACTTT.

Comments on this clonotype: A much more abundant neighbour one base away suggests this may be a read error. This chain uses TRBV5-1 with TRBJ2-1; the D is unclear. The germline V gene encodes CDR1 SGHRS and CDR2 YFSETQ. This CDR3 has 15 residues. For the CDR3, the DNA is TGCGCCGGCAGCCCCAGACGAGGCCTAAACAATGAGCAGTTCTTC. Amino acids: CAGSPRRGLNNEQFF.

This clonotype was detected only once. This may come from a read error, since a much larger clone is one base off. The chain recombines TRBV27 with TRBJ2-1; the D gene is possibly TRBD1 (5 bases). V shed 3 bases and J shed 12 bases, with 18 bases lying between them. Germline CDR1 and CDR2: MNHEY and SMNVEV (reference sequence). This CDR3 has 14 residues. CDR3 residues: CASSFTRGPDGQFF. DNA for the CDR3: TGTGCCAGCAGTTTCACAAGGGGTCCCGATGGGCAGTTCTTC.

In its sample, this clonotype was seen a few times. The chain recombines TRBV11-3 with TRBJ2-2; TRBD2 aligns across 12 bases. Germline V CDR1 and CDR2: SGHNT, YENEEA. J was trimmed by 0 bases and V by 3 bases; bases with no gene match: 5. CDR3 length equals 18 residues. CDR3 DNA sequence: TGTGCCAGCAGCTTCGACCGACTAGCGGGGGCGAACACCGGGGAGCTGTTTTTT. Its protein is CASSFDRLAGANTGELFF. The variable domain in full, with the rest retrieved from reference TRBV11-3 and TRBJ2-2, is EAGVVQSPRYKIIEKKQPVAFWCNPISGHNTLYWYLQNLGQGPELLIRYENEEAVDDSQLPKDRFSAERLKGVDSTLKIQPAELGDSAVYLCASSFDRLAGANTGELFFGEGSRLTVL.

This clonotype was recorded at least ten times. This rearrangement joins TRBV5-8 to TRBJ2-3, with no clear D. This CDR3 has 11 residues. V was pared by 7 bases and J by 4 bases, with 7 bases between. The germline V gene has CDR1 SGHTS and CDR2 YDEGEE. The CDR3 sequence: CASGIADTQYF. Written as DNA, the CDR3 is TGTGCCAGCGGGATCGCAGATACGCAGTATTTT.

Only a few counts were recorded for this clonotype. Here the CDR3 DNA reads TGCGCCAGCAGCTCAGAAAGGAACACCGGGGAGCTGTTTTTT. Translating it yields CASSSERNTGELFF. The rearrangement joins TRBV4-1 to TRBJ2-2, with D hard to call. Germline CDR1 and CDR2: MGHRA and YSYEKL. Between the trimmed V and J ends, which lost 5 bases and 1 base, there was a span of 8 bases. CDR3 length: 14 residues.

This clonotype was seen ten or more times. This chain links TRBV20-1 with TRBJ2-1, with TRBD2 as a possible D gene (6 bases). The length of the CDR3 is 14 residues. V dropped 7 bases and J dropped 2 bases, with 15 bases sitting between them. CDR1 and CDR2 (germline): DFQATT, SNEGSKA (reference sequence). CDR3 sequence reads: CSGVSGLTYNEQFF. CDR3 nucleotide sequence: TGCAGTGGGGTGTCGGGACTGACCTACAATGAGCAGTTCTTC.

The chain joins TRBV6-5 to TRBJ2-7, with TRBD2 matching over 10 bases. Unmatched junction bases numbered 5, after V lost 6 bases and J lost 0 bases. The CDR3 covers 15 residues. The germline V gene encodes CDR1 MNHEY and CDR2 SVGAGI. The CDR3 spells CASRDGLAVSYEQYF. In nucleotides, the CDR3 is TGTGCCAGCAGAGACGGACTAGCGGTCTCCTACGAGCAGTACTTC.

V is TRBV5-1 and J is TRBJ1-1; D may be TRBD1 (5 bases). This CDR3 comprises 14 residues. Germline CDR1 and CDR2: SGHRS and YFSETQ. V dropped 1 base and J dropped 3 bases, with 10 bases sitting between them. The CDR3 loop reads CASSLQGGDTEAFF. CDR3 bases: TGCGCCAGCAGCTTGCAGGGAGGGGACACTGAAGCTTTCTTT.

On this clonotype itself: This may arise from a read error, as a much more abundant clone is one base away. The chain recombines TRBV7-9 with TRBJ2-5; maybe TRBD1 (5 bases). CDR1 and CDR2 from the germline V gene are SEHNR and FQNEAQ (reference sequence). Trimming stripped 4 bases from V and 1 base from J, with 13 bases between. CDR3 length: 15 amino acids. The CDR3: CASSSTPTAQETQYF. In DNA form, the CDR3 reads TGTGCCAGCAGCTCCACACCGACAGCCCAAGAGACCCAGTACTTC. The whole variable domain, remainder taken from reference TRBV7-9 and TRBJ2-5, is DTGVSQNPRHKITKRGQNVTFRCDPISEHNRLYWYRQTLGQGPEFLTYFQNEAQLEKSRLLSDRFSAERPKGSFSTLEIQRTEQGDSAMYLCASSSTPTAQETQYFGPGTRLLVL.